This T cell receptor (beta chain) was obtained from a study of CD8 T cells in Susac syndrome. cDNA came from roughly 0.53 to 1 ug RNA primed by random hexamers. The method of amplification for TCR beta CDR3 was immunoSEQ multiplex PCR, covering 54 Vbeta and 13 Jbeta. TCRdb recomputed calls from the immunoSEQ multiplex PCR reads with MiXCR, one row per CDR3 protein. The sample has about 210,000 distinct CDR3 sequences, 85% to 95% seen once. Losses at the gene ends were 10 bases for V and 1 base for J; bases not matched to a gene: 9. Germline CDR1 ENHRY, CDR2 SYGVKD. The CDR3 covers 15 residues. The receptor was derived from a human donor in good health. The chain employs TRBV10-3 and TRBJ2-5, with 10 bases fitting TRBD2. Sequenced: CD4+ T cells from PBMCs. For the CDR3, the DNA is TGTGCCACTTTAAGAGGGACTAGCGCCCAAGAGACCCAGTACTTC. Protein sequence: CATLRGTSAQETQYF.